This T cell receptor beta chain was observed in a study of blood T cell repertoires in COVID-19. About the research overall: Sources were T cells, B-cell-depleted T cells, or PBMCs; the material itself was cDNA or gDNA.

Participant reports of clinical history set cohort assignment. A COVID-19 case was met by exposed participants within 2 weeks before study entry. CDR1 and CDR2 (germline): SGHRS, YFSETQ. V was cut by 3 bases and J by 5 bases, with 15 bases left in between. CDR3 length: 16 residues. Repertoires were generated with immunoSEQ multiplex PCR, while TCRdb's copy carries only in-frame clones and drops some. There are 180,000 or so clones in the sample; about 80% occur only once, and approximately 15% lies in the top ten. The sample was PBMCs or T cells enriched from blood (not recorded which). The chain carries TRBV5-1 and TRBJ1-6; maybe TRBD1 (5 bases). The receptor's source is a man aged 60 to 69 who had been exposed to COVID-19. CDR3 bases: TGCGCCAGCAGCTGGCAGGGCGAGATTCATAATTCACCCCTCCACTTT. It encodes CASSWQGEIHNSPLHF.